This is a list of T cell receptor beta chains from one sample in a study of blood T cell repertoires in COVID-19. Assay: immunoSEQ multiplex PCR; the TCRdb copy retains only in-frame clones and omits some. Of more than 110,000 clones listed, more than 75% are singletons. The sequenced sample consisted of peripheral blood. These receptors were taken from a human donor in a cohort sampled during active COVID-19. The CDR3 runs from the conserved cysteine through the conserved F or W. The D gene is left open where the match is weak.

TRBJ1-1	TRBV15	-	TGTGCCACCAGCAGAGTTGGGGGAGGGATGGGCACTGAAGCTTTCTTT	CATSRVGGGMGTEAFF
TRBJ1-1	TRBV7-9	-	TGTGCCAGCAGCCCTCGACAGATCCCTGAAGCTTTCTTT	CASSPRQIPEAFF
TRBJ2-7	TRBV28	TRBD1	TGTGCCAGCACCCTTTCAGGGGGCTACGAGCAGTACTTC	CASTLSGGYEQYF
TRBJ2-2	TRBV18	-	TGTGCCAGCTCACCACCGGGAGGTGTCAACACCGGGGAGCTGTTTTTT	CASSPPGGVNTGELFF
TRBJ2-7	TRBV6-1	TRBD2	TGTGCCAGCAGTGATAAGCGGGGGGCCGCCTACGAGCAGTACTTC	CASSDKRGAAYEQYF
TRBJ1-3	TRBV27	-	TGTGCCAGCAGTTTATCCGGGGGGTCTGGAAACACCATATATTTT	CASSLSGGSGNTIYF
TRBJ2-7	TRBV2	TRBD1	TGTGCCAGCAGCCCCGGGACAGGGGCGGACGAGCAGTACTTC	CASSPGTGADEQYF
TRBJ2-1	TRBV20-1	-	TGCAGTGCTAGCCCCTCGGGTGAGCAGTTCTTC	CSASPSGEQFF
TRBJ2-1	TRBV6-5	TRBD1	TGTGCCAGCAGTTTAGACAGGGGGGACAATGAGCAGTTCTTC	CASSLDRGDNEQFF
TRBJ1-6	TRBV19	-	TGTGCCAGGAGGTGCAGTATCTATAATTCACCCCTCCACTTT	CARRCSIYNSPLHF